The entry below describes one T cell receptor (beta chain). Its antigen is as yet unknown. The authors ran a second PCR of about 6 to 11 cycles using a sample-barcoded 5' primer and a J-beta primer mix. TCRdb processed the 5' RACE reads anew with MiXCR; each CDR3 protein has one entry. The repertoire holds 1.5 million or so distinct CDR3 sequences, roughly 43% seen once, with about 4% in the top ten. This CDR3 spans 13 amino acids. The junction had 8 bases not matched to a gene; V was cut back by 6 bases and J by 7 bases. Isolation per sample recovered at least 7 million PBMCs. This sample is part of a study of blood T cells in healthy people across ages. Findings and caveats of the study: Long-lived donors had more naive CD4+ cells and higher diversity than aged donors. Strong correlation linked observed beta diversity and percent naive T cells. While age rose, TCR beta diversity per million T cells dropped in a roughly linear way.

Sequencing was performed on blood. V and J are TRBV12-3 or TRBV12-4 and TRBJ2-7; 8 bases fit TRBD2. This clonotype was sampled from a woman between 18 and 29 years old in good health. CDR3 coding DNA: TGTGCCAGCAGCGGACTAGCAGGTCGGGAGCAGTACTTC. Protein product: CASSGLAGREQYF.